This record looks at one TCR beta chain sequence and its context. Its antigen is undetermined. Within a library made for alpha chains, this beta chain is off target, and its count is uninformative. Each CDR3 protein gets one entry after TCRdb re-called the 5' RACE reads with MiXCR. The sample has over 8,500 distinct CDR3 sequences, over 11% seen once. These data come from a study of spatial heterogeneity in lung cancer. Broader study findings: Tumor mutation counts were tracked by expanded intratumoral alpha and beta TCR counts.

The time point denotes: sample taken at primary tumor resection. The clonotype was recovered from a male donor with early-stage non-small cell lung cancer. The source material was lung tumor tissue, sampled at surgery.

The CDR3 is CASRVGGNSPLHF. CDR3 nucleotide sequence: TGTGCCAGCAGAGTTGGAGGGAATTCACCCCTCCACTTT. The chain uses TRBV12-3 or TRBV12-4 and TRBJ1-6; D call uncertain. V was clipped by 6 bases and J by 7 bases, with 10 bases between them. This CDR3 has 13 amino acids.